The T cell receptor (beta chain) described here comes from a study of cytotoxic CD8 clonotypes in ibrutinib-treated CLL. This CDR3 has 13 amino acids. From germline, CDR1 is MNHEY and CDR2 SMNVEV (reference sequence). The V and J ends lost 4 bases and 7 bases respectively, with 10 bases between them. Measured with immunoSEQ multiplex PCR; TCRdb has only the in-frame clones, and not every one. The sample yields some 46,000 clones, nearly 70% seen once. This chain uses TRBV27 with TRBJ2-2; perhaps TRBD2 as D (6 bases). The sequence was obtained from a human donor with chronic lymphocytic leukemia. This specimen consisted of PBMCs, obtained after 12 months of ibrutinib treatment. CDR3 sequence (DNA): TGTGCCAGCAGTTCTACTAGCTTCGGGGAGCTGTTTTTT. It specifies CASSSTSFGELFF.